The 21 T cell receptor beta chains below all came from one sample that was sequenced in a study of T-cell reconstitution after alpha-beta-depleted transplantation in children. Construction of the TCRbeta library involved unique molecular identifiers. Each CDR3 protein is one row after TCRdb ran MiXCR on the PCR reads. This table holds approximately 240,000 distinct CDR3 sequences, roughly 10% found once. The specimen was PBMCs from the stem cell graft donor, collected from the stem cell graft. Source of these receptors: a human donor who donated a stem cell graft to a child with acute lymphoblastic leukemia.

For this clonotype: A much larger clone sits a single nucleotide away, making a read error possible. This sequence joins TRBV20-1 and TRBJ2-3; tentatively, D is TRBD1 (6 bases). The CDR3 has 15 residues. Germline V gene sequence: CDR1 DFQATT, CDR2 SNEGSKA (reference sequence). CDR3 nucleotide sequence: TGCTGTGCTAGAGATCCCCCAGGGGTTACAGATACGCAGTATTTT. This sequence encodes CCARDPPGVTDTQYF.

V gene TRBV7-6 combines with J gene TRBJ2-2; TRBD1 matches 8 bases. Trimming at V came to 5 bases and at J to 3 bases, leaving 17 bases not matched to a gene. The germline V gene encodes CDR1 SGHVS and CDR2 FNYEAQ. There are 19 residues in the CDR3. As DNA, the CDR3 is TGTGCCAGCAGCCTCCCAGGGGGCAATCCCCCTATGGACACCGGGGAGCTGTTTTTT. It encodes CASSLPGGNPPMDTGELFF.

The table lists this clonotype with many counts. The V call is TRBV7-9, the J call TRBJ2-2; no definite D call. V was cut by 1 base and J by 0 bases, with 12 bases left in between. The V gene's germline CDR1 is SEHNR and CDR2 FQNEAQ (reference sequence). This CDR3 contains 17 residues. CDR3 amino acids: CASSLVHGESNTGELFF. Here the CDR3 DNA reads TGTGCCAGCAGCTTAGTCCACGGTGAATCGAACACCGGGGAGCTGTTTTTT.

Comments on this clonotype: This may arise from a read error, as a much more abundant clone is one base away. The chain joins TRBV30 to TRBJ2-2; the D call may be TRBD1 or TRBD2 (6 bases each). V was trimmed by 8 bases and J by 0 bases, leaving 13 bases between them. CDR3 length: 14 amino acids. CDR1 and CDR2 from the germline V gene are GTSNPN and SVGIG (reference sequence). CDR3 region: CAREGDSNTGELFF. The CDR3 region has the DNA TGTGCCCGCGAGGGGGACTCGAACACCGGGGAGCTGTTTTTT. The full variable domain, completed using reference TRBV30 and TRBJ2-2, is SQTIHQWPATLVQPVGSPLSLECTVEGTSNPNLYWYRQAAGRGLQLLFYSVGIGQISSEVPQNLSASRPQDRQFILSSKKLLLSDSGFYLCAREGDSNTGELFFGEGSRLTVL.

This clonotype was seen a few times. The chain uses TRBV14 and TRBJ2-2; D is unresolved. The CDR3 loop spans 15 amino acids. From germline, CDR1 is SGHDN and CDR2 FVKESK. V was trimmed by 5 bases and J by 2 bases, leaving 12 bases between them. The CDR3 is CASSISEFNTGELFF. CDR3 sequence (DNA): TGTGCCAGCAGCATATCCGAGTTCAACACCGGGGAGCTGTTTTTT.

This clonotype came up many times. The rearrangement uses TRBV7-9 and TRBJ2-3; 8 bases are a match to TRBD1. Germline-derived CDR1 and CDR2 are SEHNR and FQNEAQ (reference sequence). This CDR3 is built from 15 residues. V dropped 5 bases and J dropped 3; count of bases not matched to a gene: 7. The CDR3 DNA reads TGTGCCAGCAGCCCCAAGACAGGGGAAACAGATACGCAGTATTTT. This gives the protein CASSPKTGETDTQYF.

The rearrangement joins TRBV20-1 to TRBJ2-7; TRBD2 matches at 9 bases. V trimming: 3 bases; J trimming: 0 bases; junction bases outside the gene matches: 3. Germline lookup yields CDR1 DFQATT and CDR2 SNEGSKA (reference sequence). The CDR3 is 14 amino acids. The CDR3 region is CSASPSGASYEQYF. DNA of the CDR3: TGCAGTGCTAGTCCTAGCGGGGCCTCCTACGAGCAGTACTTC.

This clonotype came up many times. The conserved final phenylalanine or tryptophan is absent from the CDR3, which likely points to a read error. Because the CDR3's place on the DNA is in doubt, the DNA is left out and the CDR3 is given as listed by TCRdb. This rearrangement joins TRBV20-1 to TRBJ1-1; the D call in the table, TRBD1, was not verified against the DNA. Germline V lookup: CDR1 DFQATT, CDR2 SNEGSKA (reference sequence). The CDR3 totals 9 residues, both ends included. The CDR3 here is CSASLTGLM.

This clonotype was seen a few times. The chain uses TRBV20-1 and TRBJ1-1; D is undetermined. The V and J ends lost 5 bases and 1 base respectively, with 11 bases between them. Looked up from germline, CDR1 is DFQATT and CDR2 is SNEGSKA (reference sequence). CDR3 length: 13 amino acids. CDR3 DNA sequence: TGCAGTGCTCGAATGGCGAGGAACACTGAAGCTTTCTTT. It encodes CSARMARNTEAFF.

This clonotype was counted many times. The chain couples TRBV10-3 to TRBJ2-7; 15 bases map to TRBD2. This CDR3 has 16 amino acids. The germline gives CDR1 ENHRY, CDR2 SYGVKD. The V and J ends lost 10 bases and 2 bases, in that order; junction bases with no gene match: 9. CDR3 sequence reads: CATVGLAGGLTYEQYF. Here the CDR3 DNA reads TGTGCCACCGTGGGACTAGCGGGGGGCCTAACCTACGAGCAGTACTTC.

This clonotype was seen repeatedly, ten times or more. The rearrangement links TRBV9 to TRBJ2-3; tentative D call: TRBD2 (5 bases). The germline V gene has CDR1 SGDLS and CDR2 YYNGEE. There are 14 residues in the CDR3. Trimming left V 0 bases short and J 0 bases short, with 5 bases between. Here the CDR3 reads CASSVGGSTDTQYF. The CDR3 DNA reads TGTGCCAGCAGCGTAGGCGGGAGCACAGATACGCAGTATTTT.

This clonotype occurred many times. The chain links TRBV12-3 or TRBV12-4 to TRBJ2-1; D is uncertain. V lost 3 bases and J 0 bases, leaving 9 bases between the germline ends. The CDR3 is 15 residues long. The CDR3 DNA reads as TGTGCCAGCAGTTTTGGCAGTAGCTCCTACAATGAGCAGTTCTTC. Encoded protein: CASSFGSSSYNEQFF.

The chain carries TRBV4-1 and TRBJ2-5, with no clear D. V lost 1 base and J 1 base, leaving 13 bases between the germline ends. CDR3 length: 16 amino acids. The germline V gene has CDR1 MGHRA and CDR2 YSYEKL. The CDR3 sequence is CASSQGDGATQETQYF. The CDR3 bases are TGCGCCAGCAGCCAAGGAGACGGCGCAACCCAAGAGACCCAGTACTTC.

This sequence joins TRBV7-9 and TRBJ1-2, with no clear D. V was clipped by 0 bases and J by 4 bases, with 9 bases between them. The V gene's germline CDR1 is SEHNR and CDR2 FQNEAQ (reference sequence). CDR3 length: 14 amino acids. The CDR3 loop is CASSLALASYGYTF. The DNA of the CDR3 is TGTGCCAGCAGCTTAGCGCTAGCTTCCTATGGCTACACCTTC.

The chain uses TRBV24-1 and TRBJ2-1; tentatively, D is TRBD2 (5 bases). Germline lookup yields CDR1 KGHDR and CDR2 SFDVKD. The CDR3 is 12 residues long. The V and J ends lost 3 bases and 12 bases respectively, with 11 bases between them. The CDR3 nucleotides read TGTGCCACCAGTGATCTTACTAGTGGGCAGTTCTTC. It codes for CATSDLTSGQFF.

This clonotype was counted only a few times. The genes are TRBV7-8 and TRBJ1-2; the D gene is possibly TRBD1 (5 bases). Germline values: CDR1 SGHVS, CDR2 FQNEAQ. The germline V and J ends were trimmed by 1 base and 5 bases, with 20 bases remaining between them. This CDR3 is built from 17 residues. The CDR3 sequence: CASSLGVYRKGVYGYTF. DNA of the CDR3: TGTGCCAGCAGCTTAGGGGTCTACAGGAAAGGGGTATATGGCTACACCTTC.

This clonotype appeared a few times. This chain joins TRBV4-2 and TRBJ2-1, with D tentatively TRBD2 (7 bases). In germline, CDR1 is LGHNA, CDR2 YNFKEQ. V shed 0 bases and J shed 4 bases, with 16 bases lying between them. This CDR3 spans 17 amino acids. The CDR3 protein is CASSQDLRGGPYNEQFF. The CDR3 DNA follows: TGTGCCAGCAGCCAAGATCTTAGGGGGGGCCCTTACAATGAGCAGTTCTTC.

V gene TRBV29-1 combines with J gene TRBJ1-5; no firm D call. The V gene lost 7 bases and the J gene lost 1 base, with 11 bases spanning the gap. The germline CDR1 and CDR2 sequences are SQVTM and ANQGSEA. CDR3 length: 13 amino acids. The CDR3 here is CSAVEGSNQPQHF. DNA of the CDR3: TGCAGCGCCGTCGAAGGGAGCAATCAGCCCCAGCATTTT. The full variable domain, with the rest looked up from reference TRBV29-1 and TRBJ1-5, is SAVISQKPSRDICQRGTSLTIQCQVDSQVTMMFWYRQQPGQSLTLIATANQGSEATYESGFVIDKFPISRPNLTFSTLTVSNMSPEDSSIYLCSAVEGSNQPQHFGDGTRLSIL.

A few counts support this clonotype. The CDR3 loop reads CSASRDSNEKLFF. The CDR3 DNA reads as TGCAGTGCGAGCCGGGACAGTAATGAAAAACTGTTTTTT. This chain joins TRBV20-1 and TRBJ1-4; the match to TRBD1 covers 7 bases. J gave up 4 bases and V 6 bases, and 5 bases lay outside the gene matches. The CDR3 is 13 amino acids. Germline values: CDR1 DFQATT, CDR2 SNEGSKA (reference sequence).

This clonotype was seen at least ten times. V and J are TRBV6-1 and TRBJ2-3, with D possibly matching TRBD2 (5 bases). This CDR3 comprises 14 residues. CDR1 and CDR2 (germline): MNHNS, SASEGT. V was cut by 4 bases and J by 3 bases, with 11 bases left in between. Here the CDR3 reads CASSGGGPTDTQYF. The CDR3 region has the DNA TGTGCCAGCAGTGGAGGCGGGCCAACAGATACGCAGTATTTT.

This clonotype was counted only a few times. The V call is TRBV7-2, the J call TRBJ2-2, with 9 bases matching TRBD1. The CDR3 length is 16 residues. V shed 5 bases, J shed 1 base, and the junction held 5 bases outside the gene matches. Per the germline V gene, CDR1 is SGHTA and CDR2 is FQGNSA. CDR3 region: CASSLKGQGNTGELFF. CDR3 coding DNA: TGTGCCAGCAGCCTAAAGGGACAGGGGAACACCGGGGAGCTGTTTTTT.